These 18 T cell receptor beta chains were all obtained from the same sample, sequenced in a study of blood T cell repertoires in COVID-19. Sequenced by immunoSEQ multiplex PCR; TCRdb stores in-frame clones only, minus some. The sample holds approximately 270,000 clones, 70% to 85% seen once. Sequencing was carried out using peripheral blood. The source of these receptors is a human donor with COVID-19, enrolled during active disease. The donor label of this sample is uncertain.

The chain has TRBV7-9 and TRBJ2-5; 11 bases fit TRBD1. Germline V CDR1 and CDR2: SEHNR, FQNEAQ (reference sequence). V dropped 7 bases and J dropped 5; count of bases not matched to a gene: 12. This CDR3 has 16 amino acids. CDR3 sequence: CASTPLRWDRGETQYF. As DNA, the CDR3 is TGTGCCAGCACCCCTCTCCGCTGGGACAGGGGGGAGACCCAGTACTTC. Full variable domain (missing parts from reference TRBV7-9 and TRBJ2-5): DTGVSQNPRHKITKRGQNVTFRCDPISEHNRLYWYRQTLGQGPEFLTYFQNEAQLEKSRLLSDRFSAERPKGSFSTLEIQRTEQGDSAMYLCASTPLRWDRGETQYFGPGTRLLVL.

The V and J genes are TRBV7-2 and TRBJ1-4; possible D gene TRBD1, 6 bases. Germline CDR1 and CDR2: SGHTA and FQGNSA. Deletions cut 5 bases from V and 7 bases from J, with 20 bases between. The CDR3 has 16 residues. The CDR3 DNA sequence: TGTGCCAGCAGCCCGACAGGACAGAGGTTCGCTGAAAAACTGTTTTTT. Amino acids: CASSPTGQRFAEKLFF.

The genes are TRBV19 and TRBJ2-5, with a tentative D call TRBD2 (7 bases). The CDR3 has 15 residues. Germline V gene lookup returns CDR1 LNHDA and CDR2 SQIVND (reference sequence). Trimming took off 2 bases at V and 1 base at J, with 11 bases between the two ends. CDR3 loop: CASSIRGGVQETQYF. Here the CDR3 DNA reads TGTGCCAGTAGTATAAGGGGGGGGGTCCAAGAGACCCAGTACTTC.

This clone was observed a handful of times. This chain uses TRBV9 with TRBJ2-5; 9 bases are a match to TRBD2. The length of the CDR3 is 16 residues. Per the germline V gene, CDR1 is SGDLS and CDR2 is YYNGEE. The J segment lost 5 bases and the V segment lost 0 bases, leaving 8 bases of the junction unmatched. CDR3 in DNA: TGTGCCAGCAGCGTAGGAATAGCGGGAGTTGGGGAGACCCAGTACTTC. Translation: CASSVGIAGVGETQYF.

This clone was observed a few times. This rearrangement joins TRBV28 to TRBJ1-2; TRBD1 might be the D (6 bases). Looked up from germline, CDR1 is MDHEN and CDR2 is SYDVKM. With 6 bases removed from V and 0 bases from J, the gap between germline ends came to 20 bases. The CDR3 sequence is 17 residues long. The chain's CDR3 is CASSLTGSRLSNYGYTF. Here the CDR3 DNA reads TGTGCCAGCAGCCTCACAGGGAGTAGGTTGTCTAACTATGGCTACACCTTC.

This clone was picked up a small number of times. The gene calls are TRBV9 and TRBJ2-3; 10 nucleotides line up with TRBD1. This CDR3 has 15 amino acids. Trimming cost V 3 bases and J 3 bases; bases outside gene matches: 4. From germline, CDR1 is SGDLS and CDR2 YYNGEE. The CDR3 DNA reads TGTGCCAGCAGCGGTGGGGGACAGGGGACAGATACGCAGTATTTT. Amino acids: CASSGGGQGTDTQYF.

In its sample, this clone was seen a few times. This chain links TRBV19 with TRBJ2-7; 8 nucleotides align to TRBD1. The trim removed 6 bases at V and 3 bases at J, leaving 4 bases unmatched. Germline V gene data show CDR1 as LNHDA and CDR2 as SQIVND (reference sequence). This CDR3 spans 13 amino acids. In DNA form, the CDR3 reads TGTGCCAGTAGAGGACAGGGCTTCTACGAGCAGTACTTC. This translates into CASRGQGFYEQYF.

The J gene is TRBJ1-2, the V gene TRBV6-5; TRBD1 matches 10 bases. V trimming: 0 bases; J trimming: 4 bases; junction bases outside the gene matches: 2. The CDR3 spans 15 residues. The germline V gene encodes CDR1 MNHEY and CDR2 SVGAGI. CDR3 sequence (DNA): TGTGCCAGCAGTTACTCGACAGGGGGCGCCTATGGCTACACCTTC. Its translation is CASSYSTGGAYGYTF.

This clone was recorded only once. The gene calls are TRBV28 and TRBJ2-1; 15 bases are a match to TRBD2. Germline trimming cut 6 bases from V and 8 bases from J; bases unmatched to any gene: 5. CDR3 length: 15 residues. Germline values: CDR1 MDHEN, CDR2 SYDVKM. CDR3 nucleotides: TGTGCCAGCAGAGGGACTAGCGGGAGGCAGGATGAGCAGTTCTTC. Its protein product is CASRGTSGRQDEQFF.

This clone has only one observation. V gene TRBV27 combines with J gene TRBJ1-1; 7 bases fit TRBD1. This CDR3 has 16 amino acids. Germline V gives CDR1 MNHEY, CDR2 SMNVEV (reference sequence). Trimming took 6 bases from V and 4 from J; bases not matched to a gene: 14. The CDR3 region has the DNA TGTGCCAGCAGGTTCTCCGTGAGGGGACAGCTCACTGAAGCTTTCTTT. It specifies CASRFSVRGQLTEAFF.

The V call is TRBV19, the J call TRBJ1-5; perhaps TRBD1 as D (6 bases). This CDR3 has 16 amino acids. Deletions cut 5 bases from V and 2 bases from J, with 16 bases between. The germline gives CDR1 LNHDA, CDR2 SQIVND (reference sequence). Here the CDR3 DNA reads TGTGCCAGTAGTCCCCAACCCGGACAGCGCAATCAGCCCCAGCATTTT. Amino acid sequence: CASSPQPGQRNQPQHF.

V usage is TRBV9 and J usage is TRBJ2-1; 8 bases align to TRBD1. V was clipped by 5 bases and J by 1 base; unmatched bases: 8. Looked up from germline, CDR1 is SGDLS and CDR2 is YYNGEE. There are 16 residues in the CDR3. The DNA for the CDR3 is TGTGCCAGCAGAGCAACCGGGACAGGATCCTACAATGAGCAGTTCTTC. Amino acids: CASRATGTGSYNEQFF.

The gene calls are TRBV4-1 and TRBJ1-3, with 8 bases aligning to TRBD1. This CDR3 has 17 residues. CDR1 and CDR2 from the germline V gene are MGHRA and YSYEKL. Here the CDR3 reads CPTSRPGQDYSGNTIYF. Written as DNA, the CDR3 is TGCCCCACCAGCCGGCCGGGACAGGACTACTCTGGAAACACCATATATTTT.

The table lists this clone with a few counts. The CDR3 is CASKKGDYGYTF. The CDR3 DNA reads TGTGCCAGTAAGAAGGGAGACTATGGCTACACCTTC. The V call is TRBV19, the J call TRBJ1-2; D uncertain. Trimming removed 7 bases from V and 3 bases from J, with 9 bases in between. The CDR3 has 12 residues. Germline V gives CDR1 LNHDA, CDR2 SQIVND (reference sequence).

V is TRBV30 and J is TRBJ1-4; possible D gene TRBD1, 5 bases. This CDR3 contains 13 residues. V dropped 3 bases and J dropped 3 bases, with 8 bases sitting between them. Germline assignment: CDR1 GTSNPN and CDR2 SVGIG (reference sequence). The CDR3 here is CAWRRGPNEKLFF. CDR3 nucleotide sequence: TGTGCCTGGAGGCGGGGACCTAATGAAAAACTGTTTTTT.

V and J are TRBV15 and TRBJ2-1; TRBD2 matches at 9 bases. CDR1 and CDR2 (germline): LNHNV, YYDKDF (reference sequence). V lost 1 base to trimming and J lost 10 bases; unmatched junction nucleotides: 5. The CDR3 has 14 amino acids. CDR3 in amino acids: CATSRVSLAGEQFF. Here the CDR3 DNA reads TGTGCCACCAGCAGAGTGTCCCTAGCGGGGGAGCAGTTCTTC.

This chain links TRBV18 with TRBJ1-5; 8 bases fit TRBD1. V gave up 2 bases and J gave up 11 bases; unmatched junction bases: 2. The germline V gene has CDR1 KGHSH and CDR2 LQKENI. The CDR3 runs to 12 residues. The CDR3 here is CASSPGTGSQHF. The DNA for the CDR3 is TGTGCCAGCTCACCAGGGACAGGTTCCCAGCATTTT.

Remarks on this clone: A junction end diverges from the germline sequence, so it may reflect a read error. The rearrangement uses TRBV29-1 and TRBJ2-1, with a possible D match to TRBD2 (5 bases). The length of the CDR3 is 14 residues. CDR1 SQVTM and CDR2 ANQGSEA come from the germline V gene. For the CDR3, the DNA is TGCAGCGTCGAAGCACTGCCTAGCAGCAATGAGCAGTTCTTC. This translates into CSVEALPSSNEQFF.